Presented here are 10 T cell receptor beta chains from one specimen sequenced in a study of beta chain features in type 1 diabetes (dated by TCRdb to the late 2010s). Library construction relied on the immunoSEQ multiplex PCR assay. All of the isolated RNA was reverse transcribed with the High Capacity cDNA Reverse Transcription Kit, so expressed TCRB transcripts were sequenced. The source is immuneACCESS, and TCRdb retained only in-frame sequences with V and J called. Part of the clones is not carried over; for the studies checked, unresolved V genes explain less than half of this, and the remainder is unexplained. Here the sample has under 950,000 clones; roughly 16% occur a single time. The ten biggest clones cover 0.02% to 0.025% of the sample. What was sequenced was naive CD4+ T cells from blood. According to the study, the label for this sample's cell subset or site signals: true naive CD4+ T cells. The origin of the receptors is a young woman in good health.

This clone was detected once. The genes are TRBV4-1 and TRBJ2-1; possible D gene TRBD1, 5 bases. Germline V gene lookup returns CDR1 MGHRA and CDR2 YSYEKL. Trimming removed 1 base from V and 4 bases from J, with 20 bases in between. This CDR3 is 18 amino acids long. The CDR3 loop is CASSQVLVLGQKYNEQFF. The DNA of the CDR3 is TGCGCCAGCAGCCAAGTTTTGGTCCTCGGACAAAAATACAATGAGCAGTTCTTC.

J is TRBJ1-5 and V is TRBV18, with D tentatively TRBD1 (5 bases). Looked up from germline, CDR1 is KGHSH and CDR2 is LQKENI. Trimming left V 3 bases short and J 5 bases short, with 11 bases between. The CDR3 runs 14 residues. The CDR3 spells CASSPGRGDQPQHF. CDR3 nucleotides: TGTGCCAGCTCACCGGGAAGGGGCGATCAGCCCCAGCATTTT.

Only a few counts were recorded for this clone. The V call is TRBV2, the J call TRBJ1-1; 7 nucleotides align to TRBD1. The CDR3 extends over 13 amino acids. Germline V gene sequence: CDR1 SNHLY, CDR2 FYNNEI. V shed 7 bases and J 2 bases; nucleotides not matched to a gene: 4. For the CDR3, the DNA is TGTGCCAGCAAAAGGGACAGAAACACTGAAGCTTTCTTT. It codes for CASKRDRNTEAFF.

The J gene is TRBJ2-3, the V gene TRBV4-1, with D possibly being TRBD2 (5 bases). V lost 4 bases and J 0 bases, leaving 14 bases between the germline ends. Germline CDR1 reads MGHRA; CDR2 reads YSYEKL. The length of the CDR3 is 16 residues. As DNA, the CDR3 is TGCGCCAGCAGCCGTGGGAGCGGCGGAAGCACAGATACGCAGTATTTT. It specifies CASSRGSGGSTDTQYF.

This clone has just a few counts. This chain connects TRBV11-2 to TRBJ2-3, with D perhaps matching TRBD1 or TRBD2 (5 bases each). Germline values: CDR1 SGHAT, CDR2 FQNNGV. V was cut by 2 bases and J by 6 bases, with 12 bases left in between. This CDR3 is built from 14 residues. CDR3 loop: CASSLWSGRDTQYF. CDR3 nucleotide sequence: TGTGCCAGCAGCTTATGGTCGGGGCGGGATACGCAGTATTTT.

On this clone: At the DNA level, this CDR3 is encoded by other sequences in the same sample as well. The chain is built from TRBV28 and TRBJ1-2; TRBD1 is a possible D gene (5 bases). CDR3 size: 13 residues. Germline assignment: CDR1 MDHEN and CDR2 SYDVKM. Trimming took off 5 bases at V and 2 bases at J, with 9 bases between the two ends. The CDR3 sequence: CASSPGGNYGYTF. The DNA for the CDR3 is TGTGCCAGCAGTCCTGGGGGGAACTATGGCTACACCTTC.

The rearrangement uses TRBV18 and TRBJ1-5; 7 positions match TRBD1. The CDR3 is made up of 13 amino acids. V was clipped by 5 bases and J by 5 bases; unmatched bases: 3. Germline CDR1 KGHSH, CDR2 LQKENI. CDR3 protein: CASSYRGDQPQHF. The CDR3, as DNA: TGTGCCAGCTCATACAGGGGAGATCAGCCCCAGCATTTT.

This clone occurred a few times. The chain is built from TRBV5-1 and TRBJ2-3; 7 bases fit TRBD2. Germline CDR1 is SGHRS and CDR2 is YFSETQ. Unmatched junction bases numbered 16, after V lost 4 bases and J lost 5 bases. The CDR3 contains 17 residues. The DNA of the CDR3 is TGCGCCAGCAGCCCTAAGCCTAGCGGCTCAGGTGGAGATACGCAGTATTTT. It translates to CASSPKPSGSGGDTQYF.

This clone was picked up many times. The rearrangement joins TRBV5-4 to TRBJ2-1; tentative D call: TRBD1 (6 bases). V lost 4 bases and J 3 bases, leaving 11 bases between the germline ends. In germline, CDR1 is SGHNT, CDR2 YYREEE (reference sequence). The CDR3 is 14 residues long. The CDR3 bases are TGTGCCAGCAGCGCTGGACAGTTCTACAATGAGCAGTTCTTC. Its translation: CASSAGQFYNEQFF.

With regard to this clone: Other DNA sequences in this sample translate to the same CDR3. The chain has TRBV4-3 and TRBJ1-2; 9 nucleotides agree with TRBD1. Trimming cost V 0 bases and J 5 bases; bases outside gene matches: 4. Germline values: CDR1 LGHNA, CDR2 YSLEER. This CDR3 region has 15 residues. The CDR3 nucleotides read TGCGCCAGCAGCCAAGACGGGACAGGGCCTTATGGCTACACCTTC. Translated, it gives CASSQDGTGPYGYTF.